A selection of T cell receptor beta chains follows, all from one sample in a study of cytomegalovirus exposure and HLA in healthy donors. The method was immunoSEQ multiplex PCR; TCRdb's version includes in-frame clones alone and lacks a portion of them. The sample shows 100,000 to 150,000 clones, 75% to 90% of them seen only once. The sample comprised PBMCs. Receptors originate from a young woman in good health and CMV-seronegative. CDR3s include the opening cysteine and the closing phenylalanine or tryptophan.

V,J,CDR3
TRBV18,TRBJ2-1,CASSPPAGGSNEQFF
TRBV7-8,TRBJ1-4,CASSPRGREIEKLFF
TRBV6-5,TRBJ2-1,CASSYLTSGTGEQFF
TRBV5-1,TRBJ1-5,CASSPGQENQPQHF
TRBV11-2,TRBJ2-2,CASSLGAGGTGELFF
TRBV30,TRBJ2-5,CAWSAPETQYF
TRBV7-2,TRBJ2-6,CASSLGHPGANVLTF
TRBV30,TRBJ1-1,CAWSVALFNTEAFF
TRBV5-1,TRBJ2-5,CASSYNAAGDETQYF
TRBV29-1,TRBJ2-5,CSVGGLAGQETQYF
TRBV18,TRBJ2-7,CASSIRAGIAYEQYF
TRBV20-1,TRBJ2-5,CSASFEETQYF
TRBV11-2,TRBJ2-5,CASSLAASGGPQETQYF
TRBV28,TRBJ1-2,CASSPGAGLGYTF
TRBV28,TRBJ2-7,CASSPGQGYEQYF
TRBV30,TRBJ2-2,CAWSRINTGELFF
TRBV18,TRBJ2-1,CASSPTTGRYNEQFF
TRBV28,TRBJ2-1,CASSLWGSGREIYNEQFF
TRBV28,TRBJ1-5,CASSTIDSPNQPQHF
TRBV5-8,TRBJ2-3,CASSLDRGADLYF
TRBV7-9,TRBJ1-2,CASSFAGNNYGYTF
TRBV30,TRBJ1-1,CAWSAKTDEAFF
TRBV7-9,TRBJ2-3,CASSPGTSGGPRGTDTQYF
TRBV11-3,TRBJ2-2,CASSLRAGVRMNTGELFF
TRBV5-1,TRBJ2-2,CASSLGGGPGELFF
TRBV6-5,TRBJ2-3,CASSLLAQASDTQYF
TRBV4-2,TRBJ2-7,CASSQDKSRTGTISYEQYF
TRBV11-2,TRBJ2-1,CASSSLAGEQFF
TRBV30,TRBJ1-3,CAWNSGTGNTIYF
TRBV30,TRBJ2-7,CARQGGEGREQYF
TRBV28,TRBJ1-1,CASYHSPDEAFF
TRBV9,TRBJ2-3,CASSPRTSGGADTQYF
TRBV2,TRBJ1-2,CASKDRGPGYTF
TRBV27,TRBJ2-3,CASASPGGATQYF
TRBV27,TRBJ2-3,CASSSRGNTDTQYF